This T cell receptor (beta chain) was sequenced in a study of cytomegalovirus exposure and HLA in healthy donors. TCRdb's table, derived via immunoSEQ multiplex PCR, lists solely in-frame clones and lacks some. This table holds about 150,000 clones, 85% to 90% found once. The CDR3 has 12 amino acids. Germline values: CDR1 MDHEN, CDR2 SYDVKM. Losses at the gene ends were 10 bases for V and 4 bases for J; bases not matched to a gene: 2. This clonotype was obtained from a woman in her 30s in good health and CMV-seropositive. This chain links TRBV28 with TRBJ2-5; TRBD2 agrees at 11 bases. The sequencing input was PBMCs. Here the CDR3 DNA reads TGTGCCACCGGACTAGCGGGAGAGACCCAGTACTTC. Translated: CATGLAGETQYF.